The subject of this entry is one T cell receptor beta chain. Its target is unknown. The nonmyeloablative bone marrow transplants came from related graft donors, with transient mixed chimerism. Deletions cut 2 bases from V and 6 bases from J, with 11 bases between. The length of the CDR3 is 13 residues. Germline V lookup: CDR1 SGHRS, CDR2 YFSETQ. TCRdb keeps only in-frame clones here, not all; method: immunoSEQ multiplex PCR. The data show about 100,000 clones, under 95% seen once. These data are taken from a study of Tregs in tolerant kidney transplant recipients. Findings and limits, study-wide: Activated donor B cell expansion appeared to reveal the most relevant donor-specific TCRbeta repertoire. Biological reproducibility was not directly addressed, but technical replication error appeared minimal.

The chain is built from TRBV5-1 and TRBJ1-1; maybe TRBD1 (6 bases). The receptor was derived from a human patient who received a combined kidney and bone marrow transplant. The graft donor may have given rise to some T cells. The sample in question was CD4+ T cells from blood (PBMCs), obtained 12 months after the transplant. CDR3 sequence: CASSFDRLAEAFF. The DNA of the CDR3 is TGCGCCAGCAGCTTTGACAGGCTCGCTGAAGCTTTCTTT. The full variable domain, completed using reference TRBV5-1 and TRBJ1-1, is KAGVTQTPRYLIKTRGQQVTLSCSPISGHRSVSWYQQTPGQGLQFLFEYFSETQRNKGNFPGRFSGRQFSNSRSEMNVSTLELGDSALYLCASSFDRLAEAFFGQGTRLTVV.